The sequence of this TCR beta chain was determined in a study of control samples from healthy donors and cancer patients. Losses at the gene ends were 5 bases for V and 4 bases for J; bases not matched to a gene: 3. From germline, CDR1 is LGHNA and CDR2 YNFKEQ. The CDR3 runs to 14 residues. Measured with immunoSEQ multiplex PCR; TCRdb has only the in-frame clones, and not every one. The repertoire holds tens of thousands of clones, roughly 78% seen once, with roughly a fifth in the top ten. J is TRBJ2-2 and V is TRBV4-2, with TRBD2 matching over 8 bases. The material sequenced was PBMCs. This TCR was recovered from a man between 60 and 75 years old with head and neck cancer. The CDR3 loop reads CASSDGGVTGELFF. In DNA, the CDR3 is TGTGCCAGCAGCGACGGGGGGGTCACCGGGGAGCTGTTTTTT.